The 25 T cell receptor beta chains in this list originate from one sample, sequenced in a study of metastatic and nonmetastatic thyroid tumors. Before thyroid surgery, none of the patients had received any treatment. TCRdb reanalyzed the PCR reads with MiXCR. This table has around 22,000 clones, about a third appearing once. Sequencing was carried out using blood. The receptors derive from a male donor with papillary thyroid cancer or a benign thyroid nodule (not recorded which). Some clones in this sample may be carry-over from other donors' samples.

The genes are TRBV5-1 and TRBJ2-7; D gene ambiguous. Per germline, CDR1 SGHRS and CDR2 YFSETQ. Trimming left V 4 bases short and J 2 bases short, with 10 bases between. This CDR3 has 13 amino acids. Here the CDR3 reads CASSPDGAYEQYF. CDR3 DNA: TGCGCCAGCAGCCCTGACGGCGCCTACGAGCAGTACTTC.

Concerning this clone itself: A read error may account for a junction end that differs from germline. The CDR3 sequence is CASSPPRGLGTGELFF. CDR3 coding DNA: TGTGCCAGCTCGCCACCCAGGGGACTCGGCACCGGGGAGCTGTTTTTT. The rearrangement joins TRBV18 to TRBJ2-2; D is perhaps TRBD1 or TRBD2 (6 bases each). This CDR3 spans 16 amino acids. Per germline, CDR1 KGHSH and CDR2 LQKENI.

This chain joins TRBV2 and TRBJ2-3; D gene unclear. Per germline, CDR1 SNHLY and CDR2 FYNNEI. The CDR3 consists of 15 residues. The V and J ends lost 7 bases and 1 base respectively, with 15 bases between them. The DNA for the CDR3 is TGTGCCAGCATCATGGACCGAGGTGGCACAGATACGCAGTATTTT. Translating gives CASIMDRGGTDTQYF.

In its sample, this clone ranks as medium-sized (0.01 to 0.1%). The chain couples TRBV6-1 to TRBJ1-2, with D tentatively TRBD1 (5 bases). V lost 7 bases and J 6 bases, leaving 18 bases between the germline ends. CDR1 is MNHNS, CDR2 SASEGT, per germline. This CDR3 spans 14 amino acids. The CDR3 spells CASILTDPMNGYTF. In DNA form, the CDR3 reads TGTGCCAGCATCTTGACAGACCCCATGAATGGCTACACCTTC.

This clone has a single count. One end of the junction fails to match germline, which may point to a read error. The chain uses TRBV11-2 and TRBJ2-7; TRBD2 matches 8 bases. Germline V lookup: CDR1 SGHAT, CDR2 FQNNGV. The CDR3 totals 14 residues. The CDR3 region has the DNA TGTGACAGCATCTTAGAGCGGGAGCATTATGAGGAGTACTTC. Residues: CDSILEREHYEEYF.

Concerning this clone itself: At one end the junction does not follow the germline gene, possibly because of a read error. The V call is TRBV20-1, the J call TRBJ1-3, with D hard to call. Germline V lookup: CDR1 DFQATT, CDR2 SNEGSKA (reference sequence). CDR3 length: 18 amino acids. The CDR3 reads CSAGDGQRATFSGNTIYF. CDR3 nucleotide sequence: TGCAGTGCTGGAGATGGCCAGAGAGCTACCTTCTCTGGAAACACCATATATTTT.

This clone was seen ten or more times. The chain links TRBV12-5 to TRBJ2-3, with D hard to call. Germline V lookup: CDR1 LGHNT, CDR2 FRNRAP. V was cut by 1 base and J by 2 bases, with 7 bases left in between. The CDR3 contains 14 residues. The CDR3 nucleotides are TGTGCTAGTGGTTTGGAAAGTGTCACAGATACGCAGTATTTT. This codes for CASGLESVTDTQYF. The entire variable domain, with the rest obtained from reference TRBV12-5 and TRBJ2-3, is as follows: DARVTQTPRHKVTEMGQEVTMRCQPILGHNTVFWYRQTMMQGLELLAYFRNRAPLDDSGMPKDRFSAEMPDATLATLKIQPSEPRDSAVYFCASGLESVTDTQYFGPGTRLTVL.

Of note for this clone: At one end the junction does not follow the germline gene, possibly because of a read error. The chain recombines TRBV9 with TRBJ1-4; D may be TRBD1 (5 bases). The CDR3 contains 14 residues. Germline values: CDR1 SGDLS, CDR2 YYNGEE. The CDR3 is CASSVGVGDERLFF. The CDR3, as DNA: TGTGCCAGCAGCGTAGGGGTAGGGGATGAAAGACTGTTTTTT.

About this clone: One end of the junction fails to match germline, which may point to a read error. This chain links TRBV11-2 with TRBJ1-2; unclear D gene. This CDR3 is 12 amino acids long. The germline V gene encodes CDR1 SGHAT and CDR2 FQNNGV. CDR3 protein: CASSLVRGRVYF. CDR3 nucleotide sequence: TGTGCCAGCAGCTTAGTCCGTGGACGGGTATACTTC. Complete variable domain (other parts from reference TRBV11-2 and TRBJ1-2): EAGVAQSPRYKIIEKRQSVAFWCNPISGHATLYWYQQILGQGPKLLIQFQNNGVVDDSQLPKDRFSAERLKGVDSTLKIQPAKLEDSAVYLCASSLVRGRVYFGSGTRLTVV.

Turning to this clone: A read error may produce the germline difference seen at one junction end. The chain has TRBV6-2 or TRBV6-3 and TRBJ2-7, with 7 bases lining up with TRBD1. CDR1 and CDR2 from the germline V gene are MNHEY and SVGEGT. The CDR3 extends over 16 amino acids. Written as DNA, the CDR3 is TGTGCCAGCTGTTACCTTAGGGGGCTAAAAAGCTACGAGCAGTACTTC. Translating it yields CASCYLRGLKSYEQYF.

This clone was observed many times. V is TRBV2 and J is TRBJ2-2; D might be TRBD1 (6 bases). Germline V lookup: CDR1 SNHLY, CDR2 FYNNEI. The CDR3 is 15 amino acids. Trimming stripped 8 bases from V and 4 bases from J, with 17 bases between. The CDR3 sequence: CASQGLAASTGELFF. CDR3 DNA: TGTGCCAGCCAGGGGTTAGCTGCGAGCACCGGGGAGCTGTTTTTT.

This clone occurred a few times. V and J are TRBV19 and TRBJ1-2; D is uncertain. The V gene's germline CDR1 is LNHDA and CDR2 SQIVND (reference sequence). The length of the CDR3 is 14 residues. With 7 bases removed from V and 3 bases from J, the gap between germline ends came to 15 bases. This CDR3 reads CASTPQVGYYGYTF. CDR3 sequence (DNA): TGTGCCAGTACCCCCCAGGTCGGATACTATGGCTACACCTTC.

This sequence joins TRBV15 and TRBJ2-1; the D gene is possibly TRBD2 (5 bases). The CDR3 contains 15 residues. CDR1 and CDR2 from the germline V gene are LNHNV and YYDKDF (reference sequence). V lost 0 bases, J lost 3 bases, and 9 bases lay in between. The chain's CDR3 is CATSRERGGYNEQFF. CDR3 in DNA: TGTGCCACCAGCAGAGAGCGCGGAGGCTACAATGAGCAGTTCTTC.

At least ten counts were recorded for this clone. The V gene is TRBV2, the J gene TRBJ1-4; possibly TRBD1 for D (6 bases). Deletions cut 6 bases from V and 4 bases from J, with 9 bases between. The germline CDR1 and CDR2 sequences are SNHLY and FYNNEI. The CDR3 length is 13 residues. The chain's CDR3 is CASRDRINEKLFF. The CDR3 DNA is TGTGCCAGCAGGGACAGAATTAATGAAAAACTGTTTTTT. The whole variable domain, filled in from reference TRBV2 and TRBJ1-4, reads EPEVTQTPSHQVTQMGQEVILRCVPISNHLYFYWYRQILGQKVEFLVSFYNNEISEKSEIFDDQFSVERPDGSNFTLKIRSTKLEDSAMYFCASRDRINEKLFFGSGTQLSVL.

By sample share, this clone is medium-sized. The chain couples TRBV28 to TRBJ2-2; D not resolved. The CDR3 length is 13 residues. The V end lost 10 bases, the J end lost 2 bases, and 11 bases lay between the germline ends. Looked up from germline, CDR1 is MDHEN and CDR2 is SYDVKM. The CDR3 DNA is TGTGCCACGACGATAACAAACACCGGGGAGCTGTTTTTT. Translated: CATTITNTGELFF. The whole variable domain, remainder taken from reference TRBV28 and TRBJ2-2, is DVKVTQSSRYLVKRTGEKVFLECVQDMDHENMFWYRQDPGLGLRLIYFSYDVKMKEKGDIPEGYSVSREKKERFSLILESASTNQTSMYLCATTITNTGELFFGEGSRLTVL.

At least ten counts were recorded for this clone. This chain uses TRBV11-1 with TRBJ2-3; 7 nucleotides line up with TRBD2. Germline V gives CDR1 SGHAT, CDR2 FQDESV (reference sequence). The CDR3 has 16 amino acids. J lost 0 bases, V lost 3 bases, and 6 bases had no gene match. The chain's CDR3 is CASSFIQRGSTDTQYF. CDR3 DNA: TGTGCCAGCAGCTTTATTCAGCGGGGTAGCACAGATACGCAGTATTTT.

This clone was found many times. This CDR3 fails to terminate in the conserved phenylalanine or tryptophan, so it likely reflects a read error. The chain is built from TRBV12-3 or TRBV12-4 and TRBJ2-1, with D uncertain. V was pared by 6 bases and J by 6 bases, with 15 bases between. The CDR3 runs to 14 residues. The CDR3 coding sequence is TGTGCCAGCAGAACATCCCCGGGTACCAATGAGCAGTTCGTC. Amino acid sequence: CASRTSPGTNEQFV.

The genes are TRBV19 and TRBJ2-7; 9 bases fit TRBD2. CDR3 length: 14 amino acids. V shed 5 bases, J shed 0 bases, and the junction held 2 bases outside the gene matches. Germline V CDR1 and CDR2: LNHDA, SQIVND (reference sequence). The DNA of the CDR3 is TGTGCCAGTAGTTTTAGCGGGAGCTCCTACGAGCAGTACTTC. Translating gives CASSFSGSSYEQYF.

The genes are TRBV20-1 and TRBJ2-7; D gene unclear. Trimming took off 0 bases at V and 7 bases at J, with 10 bases between the two ends. The CDR3 sequence is 12 residues long. CDR1 and CDR2 (germline): DFQATT, SNEGSKA (reference sequence). The CDR3 loop is CSARDWAPEQYF. The CDR3 DNA follows: TGCAGTGCTAGAGATTGGGCTCCGGAGCAGTACTTC.

The chain has TRBV20-1 and TRBJ1-6; unclear D gene. Germline loops: CDR1 DFQATT, CDR2 SNEGSKA (reference sequence). The V gene lost 6 bases and the J gene lost 4 bases, with 10 bases spanning the gap. The CDR3 runs to 13 residues. CDR3 sequence reads: CSAGLVYNSPLHF. The CDR3 nucleotides read TGCAGTGCAGGTTTGGTGTATAATTCACCCCTCCACTTT.

This clone has a handful of counts. The CDR3 bases are TGTGCCAGCAGTGAATATGGCTACACCTTC. This codes for CASSEYGYTF. This chain joins TRBV6-1 and TRBJ1-2; D not resolved. Germline assignment: CDR1 MNHNS and CDR2 SASEGT. The CDR3 has 10 amino acids. The V end was cut by 2 bases, the J end by 5 bases, with 0 bases between.

This clone was counted a few times. The chain carries TRBV5-1 and TRBJ1-2, with TRBD1 identical over 9 bases. The germline CDR1 and CDR2 sequences are SGHRS and YFSETQ. The CDR3 is made up of 14 amino acids. J was trimmed by 5 bases and V by 3 bases; bases with no gene match: 5. The CDR3 region has the DNA TGCGCCAGCAGCTCATTGACAGGGGGTTATGGCTACACCTTC. Residues: CASSSLTGGYGYTF.

This clone was observed a few times. This chain uses TRBV6-1 with TRBJ1-5, with D uncertain. This CDR3 has 15 amino acids. V dropped 2 bases and J dropped 2 bases, with 10 bases sitting between them. Germline CDR1 MNHNS, CDR2 SASEGT. The CDR3 here is CASSEYGLGNQPQHF. As DNA, the CDR3 is TGTGCCAGCAGTGAATATGGTTTAGGCAATCAGCCCCAGCATTTT.

V usage is TRBV18 and J usage is TRBJ2-2; D gene ambiguous. Germline V lookup: CDR1 KGHSH, CDR2 LQKENI. V was trimmed by 2 bases and J by 6 bases, leaving 4 bases between them. There are 12 residues in the CDR3. CDR3 protein: CASSPVAGELFF. The CDR3 DNA follows: TGTGCCAGCTCACCAGTGGCCGGGGAGCTGTTTTTT.

By share, this clone counts as medium-sized. This chain connects TRBV20-1 to TRBJ2-4; D not resolved. The CDR3 is 14 amino acids. V dropped 0 bases and J dropped 9 bases, with 15 bases sitting between them. The germline gives CDR1 DFQATT, CDR2 SNEGSKA (reference sequence). The CDR3, as DNA: TGCAGTGCTAGAGATATGGCAGGAACAACCATTCAGTACTTC. This gives the protein CSARDMAGTTIQYF.